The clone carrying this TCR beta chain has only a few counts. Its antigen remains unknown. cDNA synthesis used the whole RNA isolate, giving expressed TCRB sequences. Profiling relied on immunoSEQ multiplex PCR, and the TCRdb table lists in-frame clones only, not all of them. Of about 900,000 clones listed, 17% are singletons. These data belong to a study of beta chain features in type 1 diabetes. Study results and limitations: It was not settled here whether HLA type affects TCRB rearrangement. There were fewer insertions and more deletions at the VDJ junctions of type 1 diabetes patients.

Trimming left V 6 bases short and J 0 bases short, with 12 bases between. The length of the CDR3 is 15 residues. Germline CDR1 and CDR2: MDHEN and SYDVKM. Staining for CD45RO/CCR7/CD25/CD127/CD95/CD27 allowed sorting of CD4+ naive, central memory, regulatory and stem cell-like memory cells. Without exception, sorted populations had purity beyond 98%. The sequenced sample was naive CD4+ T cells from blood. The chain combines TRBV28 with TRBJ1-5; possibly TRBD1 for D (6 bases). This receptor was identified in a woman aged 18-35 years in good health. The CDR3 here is CASSPNRVSNQPQHF. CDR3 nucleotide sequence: TGTGCCAGCAGCCCGAACAGGGTTAGCAATCAGCCCCAGCATTTT.